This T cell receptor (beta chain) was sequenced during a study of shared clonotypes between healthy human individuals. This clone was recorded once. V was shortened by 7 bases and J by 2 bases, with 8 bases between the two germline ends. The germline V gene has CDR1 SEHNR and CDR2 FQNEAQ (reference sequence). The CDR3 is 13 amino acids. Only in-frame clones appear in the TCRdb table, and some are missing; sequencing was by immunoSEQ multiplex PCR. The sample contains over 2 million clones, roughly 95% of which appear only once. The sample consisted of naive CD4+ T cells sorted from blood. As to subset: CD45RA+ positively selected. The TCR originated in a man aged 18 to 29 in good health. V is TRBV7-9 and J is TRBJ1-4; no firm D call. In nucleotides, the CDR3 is TGTGCCAGCACCCTGGGGACTAATGAAAAACTGTTTTTT. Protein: CASTLGTNEKLFF.